This passage covers 21 T cell receptor beta chains from one sample sequenced in a study of radiation and T cells in renal cell carcinoma. The assay was immunoSEQ multiplex PCR, and TCRdb's table has in-frame clones only and misses some. The sample yields 94,000 or so clones, 70% to 85% seen once. This sample's time point: baseline pretreatment blood. Treatment indicated: 15 Gy SBRT to primary tumor, nephrectomy 4 weeks later. The material was blood, obtained from a patient whose treatment included radiotherapy and nephrectomy. The source of these receptors is a man in his sixties with renal cell carcinoma.

The gene calls are TRBV5-5 and TRBJ2-3; D is uncertain. Germline V gene sequence: CDR1 SGHKS, CDR2 YYEKEE (reference sequence). The CDR3 extends over 15 amino acids. V shed 1 base and J shed 5 bases, with 14 bases lying between them. CDR3 sequence (DNA): TGTGCCAGCAGCTTGCTGGTGGCAGTAGGAGATACGCAGTATTTT. It specifies CASSLLVAVGDTQYF.

This chain uses TRBV28 with TRBJ2-1; TRBD1 matches at 11 bases. The CDR3 sequence is 14 residues long. The germline CDR1 and CDR2 sequences are MDHEN and SYDVKM. J gave up 6 bases and V 10 bases, and 8 bases lay outside the gene matches. The CDR3 loop reads CATPGTGGTNEQFF. Written as DNA, the CDR3 is TGTGCCACCCCCGGGACAGGGGGTACCAATGAGCAGTTCTTC.

The V call is TRBV5-6, the J call TRBJ2-2; no clear D. The CDR3 runs 13 residues. CDR1 and CDR2 from the germline V gene are SGHDT and YYEEEE. Trimming removed 0 bases from V and 8 bases from J, with 8 bases in between. CDR3 sequence (DNA): TGTGCCAGCAGCTTGGTAATTGGTGGGGAGCTGTTTTTT. Protein: CASSLVIGGELFF.

V usage is TRBV19 and J usage is TRBJ1-1, with D hard to call. The CDR3 is made up of 12 amino acids. Germline CDR1 and CDR2: LNHDA and SQIVND (reference sequence). Trimming removed 6 bases from V and 1 base from J, with 6 bases in between. CDR3 region: CASREGNTEAFF. Here the CDR3 DNA reads TGTGCCAGTAGAGAGGGGAACACTGAAGCTTTCTTT. Based on the CDR3 plus reference TRBV19 and TRBJ1-1, the full variable domain is DGGITQSPKYLFRKEGQNVTLSCEQNLNHDAMYWYRQDPGQGLRLIYYSQIVNDFQKGDIAEGYSVSREKKESFPLTVTSAQKNPTAFYLCASREGNTEAFFGQGTRLTVV.

The gene calls are TRBV2 and TRBJ1-2; 9 nucleotides line up with TRBD1. V was clipped by 5 bases and J by 4 bases; unmatched bases: 2. Germline V lookup: CDR1 SNHLY, CDR2 FYNNEI. CDR3 length: 13 amino acids. CDR3 sequence: CASSPDRGYGYTF. The CDR3 nucleotides are TGTGCCAGCAGTCCGGACAGGGGCTATGGCTACACCTTC.

The V and J genes are TRBV11-1 and TRBJ2-5; 7 bases map to TRBD2. The germline gives CDR1 SGHAT, CDR2 FQDESV (reference sequence). There are 12 residues in the CDR3. Trimming removed 4 bases from V and 5 bases from J; junction bases left unmatched: 1. The CDR3 region has the DNA TGTGCCAGCAGCTCCGGGGGGGAGACCCAGTACTTC. Translation: CASSSGGETQYF.

This clone was counted only a few times. The V and J genes are TRBV28 and TRBJ1-1, with TRBD1 matching over 7 bases. V lost 7 bases to trimming and J lost 4 bases; unmatched junction nucleotides: 6. There are 13 residues in the CDR3. Per germline, CDR1 MDHEN and CDR2 SYDVKM. Written as DNA, the CDR3 is TGTGCCAGCAAAGGGGGCCAAGGCACTGAAGCTTTCTTT. The encoded protein is CASKGGQGTEAFF. The full variable domain, with the rest looked up from reference TRBV28 and TRBJ1-1, is DVKVTQSSRYLVKRTGEKVFLECVQDMDHENMFWYRQDPGLGLRLIYFSYDVKMKEKGDIPEGYSVSREKKERFSLILESASTNQTSMYLCASKGGQGTEAFFGQGTRLTVV.

The gene calls are TRBV5-1 and TRBJ1-4; 7 bases are a match to TRBD1. There are 14 residues in the CDR3. After removal of 1 base from V and 8 bases from J, the junction contained 5 bases not matched to a gene. Germline values: CDR1 SGHRS, CDR2 YFSETQ. The CDR3, as DNA: TGCGCCAGCAGCTTGAGCGGGGGACAGGAAAAACTGTTTTTT. Translating it yields CASSLSGGQEKLFF.

This chain joins TRBV9 and TRBJ2-4; TRBD1 matches at 11 bases. The V gene end was trimmed by 3 bases and the J gene end by 6 bases; junction bases not matched to a gene: 8. This CDR3 is 16 amino acids long. Per germline, CDR1 SGDLS and CDR2 YYNGEE. CDR3 amino acids: CASSASTGTGGNIQYF. In DNA, the CDR3 is TGTGCCAGCAGCGCATCAACCGGGACAGGGGGAAACATTCAGTACTTC.

The chain employs TRBV15 and TRBJ2-1; TRBD2 matches 7 bases. In germline, CDR1 is LNHNV, CDR2 YYDKDF (reference sequence). Unmatched junction bases numbered 8, after V lost 2 bases and J lost 4 bases. CDR3 size: 16 residues. In nucleotides, the CDR3 is TGTGCCACCAGCAGACTTACTAGCGCGGCTTACAATGAGCAGTTCTTC. Translation: CATSRLTSAAYNEQFF. Using reference TRBV15 and TRBJ2-1 for the parts outside the CDR3, the full variable domain is DAMVIQNPRYQVTQFGKPVTLSCSQTLNHNVMYWYQQKSSQAPKLLFHYYDKDFNNEADTPDNFQSRRPNTSFCFLDIRSPGLGDTAMYLCATSRLTSAAYNEQFFGPGTRLTVL.

V is TRBV5-8 and J is TRBJ1-5; D possibly corresponds to TRBD1 (5 bases). Trimming removed 4 bases from V and 12 bases from J, with 23 bases in between. The CDR3 has 15 amino acids. Germline assignment: CDR1 SGHTS and CDR2 YDEGEE. The CDR3 nucleotides read TGTGCCAGCAGCGGCTGGGATGGGCGGGGGGAGAGCCAGCATTTT. Amino acid sequence: CASSGWDGRGESQHF.

The chain has TRBV19 and TRBJ2-1, with D tentatively TRBD2 (6 bases). The germline CDR1 and CDR2 sequences are LNHDA and SQIVND (reference sequence). Trimming left V 4 bases short and J 1 base short, with 14 bases between. The CDR3 length is 16 residues. The CDR3, as DNA: TGTGCCAGTAGTACGCTTAGCGGTCTTTCCTACAATGAGCAGTTCTTC. Protein product: CASSTLSGLSYNEQFF.

This clone was seen only a few times. The J gene is TRBJ2-1, the V gene TRBV2; possible D gene TRBD1, 6 bases. Trimming removed 7 bases at V and 9 bases at J, with 16 bases between. CDR3 length equals 13 residues. Germline values: CDR1 SNHLY, CDR2 FYNNEI. As DNA, the CDR3 is TGTGCCAGCAAACCCCAGGGGCAAGGTGAGCAGTTCTTC. It encodes CASKPQGQGEQFF.

The V gene is TRBV11-2, the J gene TRBJ1-5; unclear D gene. CDR1 is SGHAT, CDR2 FQNNGV, per germline. CDR3 size: 15 residues. Trimming cost V 1 base and J 4 bases, with 11 bases left between them. In nucleotides, the CDR3 is TGTGCCAGCAGCTTAGGGCCAGGTACTAATCAGCCCCAGCATTTT. Its translation: CASSLGPGTNQPQHF.

The chain combines TRBV6-1 with TRBJ2-7; 8 bases are shared with TRBD1. The germline V gene encodes CDR1 MNHNS and CDR2 SASEGT. The CDR3 totals 12 residues. V shed 6 bases and J 6 bases; nucleotides not matched to a gene: 4. This CDR3 is CASSLTGVEQYF. The CDR3 DNA sequence: TGTGCCAGCAGCCTGACAGGGGTCGAGCAGTACTTC.

The chain carries TRBV5-1 and TRBJ2-7; D is perhaps TRBD1 (6 bases). This CDR3 has 14 amino acids. Germline CDR1 SGHRS, CDR2 YFSETQ. The germline V and J ends were trimmed by 3 bases and 0 bases, with 10 bases remaining between them. As DNA, the CDR3 is TGCGCCAGCAGCTCCAGGGGTGGCTCCTACGAGCAGTACTTC. Amino acids: CASSSRGGSYEQYF.

The CDR3 DNA reads TGTGCCAGCAGCTTACAGGGACATCAGCCCCAGCATTTT. Encoded protein: CASSLQGHQPQHF. The chain uses TRBV7-2 and TRBJ1-5; tentatively, D is TRBD1 (5 bases). CDR1 and CDR2 from the germline V gene are SGHTA and FQGNSA. CDR3 length: 13 amino acids. Trimming stripped 2 bases from V and 5 bases from J, with 7 bases between.

The V gene is TRBV18, the J gene TRBJ1-3, with a possible D match to TRBD1 (6 bases). V was clipped by 3 bases and J by 0 bases, with 12 bases between them. In germline, CDR1 is KGHSH, CDR2 LQKENI. The CDR3 sequence is 16 residues long. The CDR3 loop reads CASSPPGQSSGNTIYF. The CDR3 bases are TGTGCCAGCTCACCTCCGGGACAAAGCTCTGGAAACACCATATATTTT.

The chain is built from TRBV10-3 and TRBJ2-1; 8 bases are a match to TRBD1. This CDR3 comprises 14 residues. The germline V gene encodes CDR1 ENHRY and CDR2 SYGVKD. V trimming: 10 bases; J trimming: 8 bases; junction bases outside the gene matches: 13. CDR3 residues: CATQKEDRVHEQFF. The CDR3 DNA reads TGTGCCACACAAAAGGAGGACAGGGTACATGAGCAGTTCTTC.

This sequence joins TRBV2 and TRBJ1-2, with unresolved D. The germline CDR1 and CDR2 sequences are SNHLY and FYNNEI. This CDR3 region has 13 residues. V was trimmed by 4 bases and J by 4 bases, leaving 10 bases between them. CDR3 bases: TGTGCCAGCAGTGCCGCTGTAGGCTATGGCTACACCTTC. This gives the protein CASSAAVGYGYTF.

J is TRBJ1-5 and V is TRBV12-5, with D possibly being TRBD1 (6 bases). CDR1 is LGHNT, CDR2 FRNRAP, per germline. The germline V and J ends were trimmed by 7 bases and 3 bases, with 16 bases remaining between them. The CDR3 totals 15 residues. In DNA form, the CDR3 reads TGTGCTAGTGCCCTAGGGAGGGGGGCCAATCAGCCCCAGCATTTT. It translates to CASALGRGANQPQHF.